These T cell receptor beta chains were read from a single sample in a study of T cell repertoires in cytomegalovirus infection. These receptors have no identified antigens. TCRdb reanalysed the reads using MiXCR and keeps one entry per CDR3 protein. The table shows under 500,000 distinct CDR3 sequences, with approximately 42% occurring only once. The sequencing used cultured PBMCs, collected from culture after CMV antigen stimulation. The source is a human donor in good health (CMV status not recorded). Some clones in this sample may be carry-over from other donors' samples. CDR3s include the opening cysteine and the closing phenylalanine or tryptophan. The order of the fields is J gene, D gene, V gene, CDR3 protein. D genes are given only for firm matches.

j_gene: TRBJ2-3; d_gene: TRBD2; v_gene: TRBV10-2; CDR3aa: CASSPTLAGGGDTQYF
j_gene: TRBJ2-1; d_gene: TRBD1; v_gene: TRBV11-2; CDR3aa: CASSAQGLDGDEQFF
j_gene: TRBJ1-6; d_gene: .; v_gene: TRBV18; CDR3aa: CASSPGSPLHF
j_gene: TRBJ2-7; d_gene: TRBD1; v_gene: TRBV5-4; CDR3aa: CASSRTGSEQYF
j_gene: TRBJ2-7; d_gene: .; v_gene: TRBV12-5; CDR3aa: CASGLEGGNEQYF
j_gene: TRBJ1-1; d_gene: .; v_gene: TRBV12-3/TRBV12-4; CDR3aa: CASSGTWDTNTEAFF
j_gene: TRBJ2-3; d_gene: TRBD1; v_gene: TRBV7-2; CDR3aa: CASSPRTGPTQYF
j_gene: TRBJ2-2; d_gene: .; v_gene: TRBV7-2; CDR3aa: CASSPASRTGELFF
j_gene: TRBJ2-2; d_gene: .; v_gene: TRBV7-2; CDR3aa: CASSPRGGNTGELFF
j_gene: TRBJ1-2; d_gene: .; v_gene: TRBV6-6; CDR3aa: CASSYLTFPYGYTF
j_gene: TRBJ1-2; d_gene: .; v_gene: TRBV29-1; CDR3aa: CSVEVFAGPPGYTF
j_gene: TRBJ2-5; d_gene: .; v_gene: TRBV12-3/TRBV12-4; CDR3aa: CASSTPYYLRHGTQYF
j_gene: TRBJ2-5; d_gene: .; v_gene: TRBV5-6; CDR3aa: CASSLAHQETQYF
j_gene: TRBJ2-1; d_gene: .; v_gene: TRBV7-2; CDR3aa: CASSLWTRDNEQFF
j_gene: TRBJ2-2; d_gene: TRBD2; v_gene: TRBV2; CDR3aa: CASRGNGAAGVATGELFF
j_gene: TRBJ2-7; d_gene: .; v_gene: TRBV6-5; CDR3aa: CASKRTGISGTVYEQYF
j_gene: TRBJ2-7; d_gene: TRBD1; v_gene: TRBV15; CDR3aa: CATSSEDRYATYEQYF
j_gene: TRBJ1-5; d_gene: .; v_gene: TRBV10-3; CDR3aa: CAIQGSVNQPQHF
j_gene: TRBJ2-1; d_gene: .; v_gene: TRBV7-9; CDR3aa: CASSFQPGEQFF
j_gene: TRBJ2-7; d_gene: .; v_gene: TRBV20-1; CDR3aa: CSANPIRIGEQYF
j_gene: TRBJ2-6; d_gene: .; v_gene: TRBV19; CDR3aa: CASSISRPGSGANVLTF
j_gene: TRBJ2-5; d_gene: TRBD2; v_gene: TRBV15; CDR3aa: CATSRSGTRQETQYF
j_gene: TRBJ2-1; d_gene: TRBD2; v_gene: TRBV7-2; CDR3aa: CASTPAGGAYNEQFF
j_gene: TRBJ2-7; d_gene: TRBD1; v_gene: TRBV7-2; CDR3aa: CASSLTGGLGEQYF
j_gene: TRBJ1-1; d_gene: .; v_gene: TRBV5-1; CDR3aa: CASSLGQVTEAFF
j_gene: TRBJ1-1; d_gene: TRBD1; v_gene: TRBV5-6; CDR3aa: CASSLVLGQTNTEAFF
j_gene: TRBJ2-2; d_gene: TRBD2; v_gene: TRBV7-2; CDR3aa: CASSFPSGTANTGELFF
j_gene: TRBJ2-7; d_gene: .; v_gene: TRBV7-2; CDR3aa: CASSLPQGEQYF
j_gene: TRBJ2-1; d_gene: TRBD2; v_gene: TRBV7-3; CDR3aa: CASSSLAGGTDEQFF
j_gene: TRBJ2-2; d_gene: .; v_gene: TRBV19; CDR3aa: CASSIPGVGNTGELFF
j_gene: TRBJ2-3; d_gene: .; v_gene: TRBV12-3/TRBV12-4; CDR3aa: CASSLDPGRTDTQYF
j_gene: TRBJ2-3; d_gene: TRBD2; v_gene: TRBV7-2; CDR3aa: CASSLTGGGFTDTQYF
j_gene: TRBJ2-3; d_gene: .; v_gene: TRBV7-6; CDR3aa: CASSLGVAGDTDTEYF
j_gene: TRBJ2-7; d_gene: TRBD1; v_gene: TRBV7-2; CDR3aa: CASSYRGEQYF
j_gene: TRBJ1-5; d_gene: .; v_gene: TRBV12-3/TRBV12-4; CDR3aa: CASSSGTGRQPQHF
j_gene: TRBJ1-1; d_gene: TRBD1; v_gene: TRBV7-4; CDR3aa: CASSLPPTGRTEAFF
j_gene: TRBJ2-7; d_gene: .; v_gene: TRBV20-1; CDR3aa: CSAGSSSYEQYF
j_gene: TRBJ2-3; d_gene: .; v_gene: TRBV12-3/TRBV12-4; CDR3aa: CASSSFGRTQYF
j_gene: TRBJ2-5; d_gene: TRBD2; v_gene: TRBV7-6; CDR3aa: CASSLWTSGFHQETQYF
j_gene: TRBJ1-2; d_gene: TRBD1; v_gene: TRBV7-2; CDR3aa: CASSSRQGSYGYTF
j_gene: TRBJ2-7; d_gene: .; v_gene: TRBV7-6; CDR3aa: CASSLAASHEQYF
j_gene: TRBJ2-7; d_gene: TRBD2; v_gene: TRBV7-2; CDR3aa: CASSPGLAGLYEQYF
j_gene: TRBJ2-1; d_gene: .; v_gene: TRBV6-1; CDR3aa: CASSYGGEYNNEQFF
j_gene: TRBJ2-7; d_gene: .; v_gene: TRBV11-2; CDR3aa: CASSFGVSVDYEQYF
j_gene: TRBJ2-3; d_gene: TRBD2; v_gene: TRBV7-8; CDR3aa: CASSLLGLAKDTQYF
j_gene: TRBJ2-5; d_gene: .; v_gene: TRBV11-2; CDR3aa: CASSLVRPQETQYF
j_gene: TRBJ1-3; d_gene: .; v_gene: TRBV4-1; CDR3aa: CASSHPPVSGNTIYF
j_gene: TRBJ1-4; d_gene: .; v_gene: TRBV7-1; CDR3aa: CASSPSLGREKLFF
j_gene: TRBJ2-5; d_gene: .; v_gene: TRBV6-6; CDR3aa: CASSYAGPYSGVQETQYF
j_gene: TRBJ1-6; d_gene: .; v_gene: TRBV20-1; CDR3aa: CSARGGGQGESPLHF
j_gene: TRBJ2-7; d_gene: TRBD2; v_gene: TRBV12-3/TRBV12-4; CDR3aa: CASSFRQERGGEQYF
j_gene: TRBJ2-7; d_gene: TRBD1; v_gene: TRBV7-8; CDR3aa: CASSPLGQGDYEQYF
j_gene: TRBJ2-5; d_gene: .; v_gene: TRBV20-1; CDR3aa: CSARRVLETQYF
j_gene: TRBJ1-3; d_gene: .; v_gene: TRBV7-3; CDR3aa: CASSPKGTGNTIYF
j_gene: TRBJ2-5; d_gene: .; v_gene: TRBV6-4; CDR3aa: CASSLTGSRQETQYF
j_gene: TRBJ1-2; d_gene: .; v_gene: TRBV29-1; CDR3aa: CSVDQGGYGYTF
j_gene: TRBJ1-2; d_gene: TRBD1; v_gene: TRBV7-2; CDR3aa: CASSPQGDVYGYTF
j_gene: TRBJ2-3; d_gene: .; v_gene: TRBV7-2; CDR3aa: CASSLPPSMLDTQYF
j_gene: TRBJ1-6; d_gene: .; v_gene: TRBV7-2; CDR3aa: CASSRTLANSPLHF
j_gene: TRBJ2-5; d_gene: .; v_gene: TRBV7-9; CDR3aa: CASSPRWEAQYF